This T cell receptor beta chain emerged from a study of T-cell reconstitution after alpha-beta-depleted transplantation in children. Unique molecular identifiers were used in preparing the TCRbeta library. From the PCR reads, TCRdb called clonotypes with MiXCR, one entry per CDR3 protein. Among 500,000 or so distinct CDR3 sequences listed, around a third were seen once. Per germline, CDR1 DFQATT and CDR2 SNEGSKA (reference sequence). V was cut by 5 bases and J by 3 bases, with 15 bases left in between. This CDR3 is 14 amino acids long. The sequence was obtained from a human donor who donated a stem cell graft to a child with aplastic anemia. The V call is TRBV20-1, the J call TRBJ2-3; D assignment may be TRBD1 or TRBD2 (6 bases each). Sequencing used PBMCs from the stem cell graft donor, obtained from the stem cell graft. The CDR3 DNA reads as TGCAGTGCTCACAGGGAGGTCCGGACAGATACGCAGTATTTT. Translated, it gives CSAHREVRTDTQYF.